One T cell receptor (beta chain) is described in this entry. Its antigen is still unknown. This sample is part of a study of cytomegalovirus exposure and HLA in healthy donors. About the study: Researchers found that about 84% of 398 genotyped donors fell within the Caucasian-associated ancestry cluster. General observations from the study: The records held CMV serostatus as the only immune exposure information. As was reported, the classifier diagnosed cytomegalovirus status with high specificity and sensitivity.

13 Jbeta primers and 60 Vbeta primers were used for the PCR. TCRdb keeps only in-frame clones here, not all; method: immunoSEQ multiplex PCR. The sample records roughly 180,000 clones, around 80% being singletons. Unmatched junction bases numbered 7, after V lost 6 bases and J lost 3 bases. This CDR3 is 15 amino acids long. Germline loops: CDR1 MNHNS, CDR2 SASEGT. The sample taken for sequencing was PBMCs. The source is a man younger than 30 in good health and CMV-seronegative. The rearrangement uses TRBV6-1 and TRBJ1-4, with TRBD1 matching 7 bases. The CDR3 DNA reads as TGTGCCAGCAGACCTACAGGGGCGGCTAATGAAAAACTGTTTTTT. Residues: CASRPTGAANEKLFF.